One and the same sample provided the 12 T cell receptor beta chains below, sequenced in a study of identical twins. One entry per CDR3 protein results from TCRdb running MiXCR on the 5' RACE reads. The data show 500,000 to 600,000 distinct CDR3 sequences, approximately 22% seen once. These data are also associated with another study on T cells expressing NK-cell markers.

The sample consisted of CD4+ T cells sorted from blood. Receptors originate from a woman between 18 and 29 years old in good health.

This clonotype was recorded many times. J is TRBJ1-1 and V is TRBV29-1; D is possibly TRBD1 (5 bases). Germline CDR1 is SQVTM and CDR2 is ANQGSEA. The CDR3 is made up of 14 amino acids. Trimming stripped 4 bases from V and 0 bases from J, with 12 bases between. CDR3 loop: CSVAKDTLNTEAFF. The CDR3 nucleotides read TGCAGCGTTGCTAAGGACACGTTGAACACTGAAGCTTTCTTT.

The V and J genes are TRBV12-3 or TRBV12-4 and TRBJ1-1; D gene uncertain. V shed 5 bases and J shed 2 bases, with 12 bases lying between them. The CDR3 covers 14 residues. The CDR3 sequence: CASSGSRTNTEAFF. The CDR3 bases are TGTGCCAGCAGTGGGTCAAGGACCAACACTGAAGCTTTCTTT.

The V call is TRBV5-6, the J call TRBJ1-2, with a tentative D call TRBD1 (5 bases). Germline CDR1 SGHDT, CDR2 YYEEEE. The CDR3 consists of 14 residues. The ends were cut back, 3 bases at V and 2 bases at J, with 11 bases in the middle. CDR3 loop: CASSYQGLNYGYTF. The CDR3 nucleotides are TGTGCCAGCAGCTATCAGGGTCTGAACTATGGCTACACCTTC.

This clonotype was recorded many times. The chain has TRBV12-3 or TRBV12-4 and TRBJ2-3; maybe TRBD1 (6 bases). With 2 bases removed from V and 3 bases from J, the gap between germline ends came to 12 bases. This CDR3 has 15 amino acids. The DNA of the CDR3 is TGTGCCAGCAGTTTAACAGGGACCGAGACAGATACGCAGTATTTT. It yields the protein CASSLTGTETDTQYF.

This clonotype was detected a few times. CDR3 protein: CASSSQVGKNIQYF. CDR3 DNA sequence: TGTGCCAGCAGTAGTCAGGTTGGCAAAAACATTCAGTACTTC. The chain is built from TRBV6-1 and TRBJ2-4; D remains unclear. The ends were cut back, 5 bases at V and 3 bases at J, with 11 bases in the middle. Germline CDR1 reads MNHNS; CDR2 reads SASEGT. The CDR3 has 14 amino acids.

This clonotype came up a few times. The chain couples TRBV20-1 to TRBJ2-7, with TRBD2 matching over 8 bases. The length of the CDR3 is 13 residues. V lost 2 bases to trimming and J lost 3 bases; unmatched junction nucleotides: 3. Germline V gene lookup returns CDR1 DFQATT and CDR2 SNEGSKA (reference sequence). CDR3 region: CSARTGLVYEQYF. The CDR3 nucleotides read TGCAGTGCTAGAACGGGACTAGTCTACGAGCAGTACTTC.

This clonotype was observed a few times. The chain has TRBV29-1 and TRBJ2-7; 8 nucleotides match TRBD1. The CDR3 covers 14 residues. V trimming: 5 bases; J trimming: 6 bases; junction bases outside the gene matches: 12. Germline V gene lookup returns CDR1 SQVTM and CDR2 ANQGSEA. The CDR3 bases are TGCAGCGTTAAGCGACAGGGGAAGGAAGGCGAGCAGTACTTC. It codes for CSVKRQGKEGEQYF.

This clonotype was picked up a small number of times. CDR3 protein: CASSVQGPRAFF. The CDR3 region has the DNA TGTGCCAGCAGTGTACAGGGGCCAAGGGCTTTCTTT. This chain uses TRBV12-3 or TRBV12-4 with TRBJ1-1, with TRBD1 matching over 7 bases. CDR3 length: 12 amino acids. Unmatched junction bases numbered 8, after V lost 5 bases and J lost 11 bases.

This clonotype was recorded a few times. The V and J genes are TRBV6-5 and TRBJ2-7, with D hard to call. Germline V gene sequence: CDR1 MNHEY, CDR2 SVGAGI. This CDR3 comprises 16 residues. With 3 bases removed from V and 3 bases from J, the gap between germline ends came to 18 bases. CDR3 residues: CASSYSGAAPHYEQYF. The DNA for the CDR3 is TGTGCCAGCAGTTATTCAGGAGCCGCGCCGCACTACGAGCAGTACTTC.

There are a few counts of this clonotype. J is TRBJ2-3 and V is TRBV7-8; 14 nucleotides align to TRBD2. The CDR3 sequence is 19 residues long. CDR1 SGHVS and CDR2 FQNEAQ come from the germline V gene. After removal of 3 bases from V and 7 bases from J, the junction contained 15 bases not matched to a gene. The CDR3 is CASSLERLAGGRAVNTQYF. CDR3 nucleotide sequence: TGTGCCAGCAGCTTGGAGAGACTAGCGGGAGGGCGAGCTGTAAATACGCAGTATTTT.

V usage is TRBV10-3 and J usage is TRBJ1-1; the D is unclear. Germline CDR1 reads ENHRY; CDR2 reads SYGVKD. Deletions cut 6 bases from V and 1 base from J, with 9 bases between. The length of the CDR3 is 13 residues. Here the CDR3 reads CAIRERGNTEAFF. In DNA, the CDR3 is TGTGCCATCAGGGAGCGGGGGAACACTGAAGCTTTCTTT.

In this sample, this clonotype turned up a few times. The chain has TRBV5-1 and TRBJ2-5, with D perhaps assigned TRBD1 or TRBD2 (5 bases each). The germline CDR1 and CDR2 sequences are SGHRS and YFSETQ. Between the trimmed V and J ends, which lost 5 bases and 5 bases, there was a span of 13 bases. This CDR3 region has 13 residues. This CDR3 reads CASRNRWDETQYF. The CDR3 bases are TGCGCCAGCAGGAACAGGTGGGACGAGACCCAGTACTTC.